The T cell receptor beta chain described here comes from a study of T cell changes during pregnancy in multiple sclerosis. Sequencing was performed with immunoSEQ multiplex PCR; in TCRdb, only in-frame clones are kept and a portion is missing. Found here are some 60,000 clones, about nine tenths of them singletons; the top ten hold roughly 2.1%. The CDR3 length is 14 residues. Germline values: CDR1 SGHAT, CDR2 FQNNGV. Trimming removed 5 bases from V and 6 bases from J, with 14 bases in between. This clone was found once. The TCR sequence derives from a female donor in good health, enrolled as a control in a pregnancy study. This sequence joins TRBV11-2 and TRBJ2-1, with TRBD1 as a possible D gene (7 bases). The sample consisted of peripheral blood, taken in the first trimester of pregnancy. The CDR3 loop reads CASSPQGGLNEQFF. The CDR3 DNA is TGTGCCAGCAGCCCCCAGGGGGGCCTCAATGAGCAGTTCTTC.